This TCR beta chain was identified in a study of blood T cell repertoires in COVID-19. Assay used: immunoSEQ multiplex PCR; TCRdb lists only in-frame clones, some missing. This sample has about 250,000 clones, with around 90% found just once. This CDR3 region has 10 residues. This receptor was identified in a man between 25 and 39 years old with COVID-19, enrolled during active disease. V gene TRBV21-1 combines with J gene TRBJ2-7; the DNA was not used to check the table's D call, TRBD2. TRBV21-1 represents a pseudogene. The sequenced sample was peripheral blood. In nucleotides, the CDR3 is TGTGCCAGCAGCCCCGACGAGCAGTACTTC. It codes for CASSPDEQYF.